This entry concerns a single T cell receptor (beta chain). This clonotype was seen a few times. It lacks a known antigen. No much larger clone exists at a distance of one base, and base qualities are not known. All donors were healthy Caucasians. Three pairs of female monozygotic twins, all aged roughly 18 to 30 years, made up the twin cohort. RNA for TCR libraries was isolated from peripheral blood mononuclear cells. Library preparation was by 5' RACE. TCRdb names Illumina HiSeq 2000 as the instrument used. Template switching added a universal primer binding site, and the final cDNA carried a unique molecular identifier that allowed TCR cDNA molecules to be counted accurately. Specific primers in the conserved constant-segment region were used to synthesize first-strand cDNA for the TCR alpha and beta chains. To control for contamination, every cDNA library carried two barcodes: a SMART-Mk sample barcode plus Illumina barcodes. TruSeq adapter sequences along with Illumina sample barcodes were introduced in two successive PCR steps. TCR alpha and beta cDNA libraries were sequenced on the Illumina HiSeq platform with custom primers. Processing in the source paper ran as follows. MiGEC processed the raw reads to extract unique molecular identifiers, while MiXCR was used to determine the CDR3 positions. Recombination models were inferred per individual with the repgenHMM and IGoR tools using an EM algorithm. The tcR package in R was used for shared clonotype analysis, with sharing normalized by the product of cloneset sizes. Out-of-frame nonproductive sequences were analyzed to study raw recombination free of thymic and clonal selection effects. The public reads were quality trimmed at Q25 with fastp and then assembled into clones with MiXCR by TCRdb, keeping productive beta chains. Records with the same CDR3 protein are collapsed into one entry carrying the most frequent genes and DNA. It is TCRdb's table, rather than the study itself, that gives the V and J calls and clone size. This sample is represented by roughly 630,000 distinct CDR3 sequences; under 8.5% of them were singletons. Together, the top ten hold roughly 1.5% of the sample.

Sequences SQVTM (CDR1) and ANQGSEA (CDR2) are obtained from the germline V gene. The CDR3 holds 12 amino acids from the cysteine to the phenylalanine. Only CDR3 DNA remains: 36 bases, in frame from the first base. Compared with germline, V lacks 8 bases and J lacks 2 bases; bases without a gene match: 4. This entry comes from a study of identical twins (dated by TCRdb to about 2016). For the study in its entirety: To test whether fetal clonotypes persist, the study used deep sequencing on TCR alpha and beta repertoires from monozygotic twins, unrelated adults of various ages, and cord blood. To rule out contamination, replicate twin experiments were performed at different times with different library preparation protocols.

Overall results and qualifications from the work: Compared with coincidental sharing between unrelated individuals, an excess of low generation-probability sequences was observed among out-of-frame TCR alpha sequences shared between twins. Invariant T cells such as MAIT and iNKT could partly confound zero-insertion analyses, though diverse VJ usage argued against this for most clonotypes. In beta out-of-frame sequences, excess twin sharing was weaker, because having fewer shared sequences lowered the signal-to-noise ratio. Recombination models systematically underestimated out-of-frame TCR alpha sharing in monozygotic twins but agreed with sharing between unrelated individuals. Because the same donors could not be followed over many years, the conclusions depended on cross-sectional statistical analysis. Fewer insertions were carried by abundant cord blood beta clonotypes; a weaker similar trend was observed in young adult naive repertoires, while no such trend was observed in memory repertoires.

The sample was also reused in another study, on yellow fever vaccine responses in identical twins. The second source states: The T cell response to vaccination in identical twins was reported by the authors to appear partly convergent and partly personalized. The study precisely tracked vaccine-responding T cell clones in identical twins.

Recombination linked TRBV29-1 to TRBJ2-3; 7 central bases correspond to TRBD1. The sequencing sample was made of PBMCs. The source is a woman in her late teens or twenties in good health. The DNA sequence reads TGCAGCCTGGGACAGCCCACAGATACGCAGTATTTT. This yields the protein CSLGQPTDTQYF.